These 30 T cell receptor beta chains were sequenced from one sample in a study of monozygotic twins with inflammatory bowel disease. For each CDR3 protein, TCRdb gives one entry from its re-call of the 5' RACE reads, without DNA. The table lists some 160,000 distinct CDR3 sequences, with 6.5% to 9% in the top ten. The sequenced material came from blood. The source is a human donor with ulcerative colitis or Crohn's disease, or a healthy co-twin of an affected twin (not recorded which).

V is TRBV5-4 and J is TRBJ1-1; with no DNA, the TCRdb D assignment of TRBD1 cannot be verified. Germline loops: CDR1 SGHNT, CDR2 YYREEE (reference sequence). CDR3 size: 14 residues. The CDR3 sequence is CASSLYRGSTEAFF.

The chain is built from TRBV27 and TRBJ2-5; the TCRdb D gene call, TRBD1, has no DNA to confirm it. The germline gives CDR1 MNHEY, CDR2 SMNVEV (reference sequence). The CDR3 sequence is 13 residues long. The CDR3 reads CASSFRQRETQYF.

This chain links TRBV12-3 or TRBV12-4 with TRBJ1-1. The CDR3 is 11 residues long. The CDR3 region is CASSLRGPAFF.

The J gene is TRBJ2-7, the V gene TRBV4-1. The CDR3 contains 13 residues. The germline gives CDR1 MGHRA, CDR2 YSYEKL. CDR3 loop: CASSQVLEVEQYF.

The rearrangement joins TRBV12-3 or TRBV12-4 to TRBJ2-1; the D call from TCRdb, TRBD2, cannot be confirmed without DNA. The CDR3 contains 14 residues. The CDR3 is CASRRDSTIDEQFF.

J is TRBJ1-4 and V is TRBV4-3; the TRBD1 assignment by TCRdb is unverifiable without DNA. The CDR3 sequence is 14 residues long. The germline gives CDR1 LGHNA, CDR2 YSLEER. The CDR3: CASSQDPGDEKLFF.

The chain combines TRBV12-5 with TRBJ1-2; TCRdb names TRBD1, which stays unverified in the absence of DNA. The CDR3 contains 17 residues. Germline V gives CDR1 LGHNT, CDR2 FRNRAP. The CDR3 spells CASALVGSGAANYGYTF.

The J gene is TRBJ2-5, the V gene TRBV14. This CDR3 spans 14 amino acids. Germline V gives CDR1 SGHDN, CDR2 FVKESK. The CDR3 protein is CASSQVILGGTQYF.

This chain uses TRBV6-1 with TRBJ2-7; TCRdb names TRBD1, which stays unverified in the absence of DNA. The CDR3 sequence is 12 residues long. Germline lookup yields CDR1 MNHNS and CDR2 SASEGT. The CDR3 spells CASSQGAYEQYF.

The genes are TRBV5-1 and TRBJ2-3; the TCRdb call, TRBD2, lacks DNA for checking. Germline V gene sequence: CDR1 SGHRS, CDR2 YFSETQ. This CDR3 region has 17 residues. The CDR3 here is CASSLDPSGRVTDTQYF.

J is TRBJ2-1 and V is TRBV3-1. This CDR3 spans 13 amino acids. Germline V gives CDR1 LGHDT, CDR2 YNNKEL (reference sequence). Here the CDR3 reads CASSQEVWDEQFF.

This chain uses TRBV5-6 with TRBJ2-5. The germline V gene encodes CDR1 SGHDT and CDR2 YYEEEE. The CDR3 sequence is 12 residues long. The CDR3 here is CASSVLRETQYF.

V is TRBV29-1 and J is TRBJ2-2. Germline V gene sequence: CDR1 SQVTM, CDR2 ANQGSEA. This CDR3 contains 13 residues. The CDR3 sequence is CSVERGSTGELFF.

This chain uses TRBV6-5 with TRBJ1-6; the D gene TCRdb calls, TRBD1, cannot be checked with no DNA. Germline-derived CDR1 and CDR2 are MNHEY and SVGAGI. This CDR3 has 13 amino acids. The CDR3 sequence: CASHPGHNSPLHF.

The J gene is TRBJ2-7, the V gene TRBV11-2; absent DNA, TCRdb's TRBD2 call cannot be checked. Germline CDR1 is SGHAT and CDR2 is FQNNGV. The CDR3 extends over 18 amino acids. CDR3 sequence: CASSFRGATSGSSYEQYF.

V gene TRBV29-1 combines with J gene TRBJ2-6; as DNA is missing, the TRBD1 call by TCRdb cannot be tested. The germline V gene has CDR1 SQVTM and CDR2 ANQGSEA. This CDR3 is 17 amino acids long. CDR3 loop: CSVVPGQGASGANVLTF.

The CDR3 here is CASSFLEYEQYF. This chain joins TRBV7-2 and TRBJ2-7. The CDR3 is 12 amino acids. The V gene's germline CDR1 is SGHTA and CDR2 FQGNSA.

The chain has TRBV2 and TRBJ2-1; TCRdb proposes TRBD2, but this gene call is untestable without DNA. There are 14 residues in the CDR3. Germline CDR1 reads SNHLY; CDR2 reads FYNNEI. CDR3 sequence: CASSEPLAGPEQFF.

V gene TRBV6-1 combines with J gene TRBJ2-1; there is no DNA to check the TCRdb D call of TRBD1. Germline-derived CDR1 and CDR2 are MNHNS and SASEGT. This CDR3 has 16 residues. CDR3 amino acids: CASTDPGIVSINEQFF.

The chain combines TRBV6-1 with TRBJ1-1. The CDR3 loop spans 14 amino acids. Germline lookup yields CDR1 MNHNS and CDR2 SASEGT. CDR3 residues: CATRTVPSNTEAFF.

J is TRBJ1-1 and V is TRBV7-8. This CDR3 region has 12 residues. Germline V gives CDR1 SGHVS, CDR2 FQNEAQ. The CDR3 here is CASSLLFSEAFF.

The chain is built from TRBV29-1 and TRBJ1-4; lacking DNA, the TRBD1 call made by TCRdb goes unchecked. CDR1 SQVTM and CDR2 ANQGSEA come from the germline V gene. The CDR3 loop spans 14 amino acids. CDR3 sequence reads: CSVEGSREREKLFF.

The genes are TRBV20-1 and TRBJ1-6. The V gene's germline CDR1 is DFQATT and CDR2 SNEGSKA (reference sequence). CDR3 size: 15 residues. CDR3 region: CSARGTRGLNSPLHF.

J is TRBJ2-1 and V is TRBV7-2; with no DNA, the TCRdb D assignment of TRBD1 cannot be verified. Germline values: CDR1 SGHTA, CDR2 FQGNSA. CDR3 length: 13 residues. CDR3 region: CASSFYSGTGGFF.

The chain couples TRBV6-2 or TRBV6-3 to TRBJ2-7; TCRdb gives TRBD2 as the D gene, but with no DNA this cannot be confirmed. From germline, CDR1 is MNHEY and CDR2 SVGEGT. This CDR3 is 15 amino acids long. CDR3 region: CASSYSLAVDYEQYF.

The chain recombines TRBV10-2 with TRBJ1-6. This CDR3 comprises 14 residues. Germline V gene lookup returns CDR1 WSHSY and CDR2 SAAADI. CDR3 sequence: CASSGPGSGSPLHF.

V is TRBV6-2 or TRBV6-3 and J is TRBJ2-1; TCRdb's D call of TRBD1 is untestable without DNA. This CDR3 region has 12 residues. Germline-derived CDR1 and CDR2 are MNHEY and SVGEGT. CDR3 amino acids: CAAGRSRGEQFF.

This chain uses TRBV29-1 with TRBJ1-1. The CDR3 spans 14 residues. Germline CDR1 and CDR2: SQVTM and ANQGSEA. The CDR3 sequence is CSVDRTDENTEAFF. The complete variable domain, with remaining parts taken from reference TRBV29-1 and TRBJ1-1, reads SAVISQKPSRDICQRGTSLTIQCQVDSQVTMMFWYRQQPGQSLTLIATANQGSEATYESGFVIDKFPISRPNLTFSTLTVSNMSPEDSSIYLCSVDRTDENTEAFFGQGTRLTVV.

V and J are TRBV6-5 and TRBJ1-2. The CDR3 is made up of 12 amino acids. Germline V gene data show CDR1 as MNHEY and CDR2 as SVGAGI. This CDR3 reads CASSYRMGGYTF.

The chain joins TRBV29-1 to TRBJ2-7; TCRdb outputs TRBD2, but without DNA this stays unchecked. CDR1 is SQVTM and CDR2 is ANQGSEA in the germline V gene. The CDR3 covers 16 residues. The CDR3 sequence is CSVHRVRGTPTYEQYF.